This entry features one TCR beta chain sequence. This entry comes from a study of blood T cell repertoires in COVID-19. The wider study: The United States, Italy and Spain supplied acute and convalescent COVID-19 samples.

This CDR3 is 18 amino acids long. V was pared by 12 bases and J by 1 base, with 30 bases between. CDR1 is KGHDR and CDR2 is SFDVKD in the germline V gene. Authors' methods: Amplification from reference gene primers served as the basis for estimated nucleated cell counts. Data came from immunoSEQ multiplex PCR; TCRdb stores just in-frame clones and leaves some out. V and J calls plus clone size are reproduced from that table; the DNA served to infer D and trimming. The table lists 250,000 to 350,000 clones, 75% to 90% of them singletons, with about 2% in the top ten. Sequenced material: peripheral blood. This TCR derives from a woman aged 50 to 65 who had recovered from COVID-19. The V gene is TRBV24-1, the J gene TRBJ2-7, with D possibly being TRBD2 (5 bases). CDR3 DNA sequence: TGTGCCTCTGGGTCAGAGGCTGGCGGGCCTCGCCTTTCCTACGAGCAGTACTTC. Its translation is CASGSEAGGPRLSYEQYF.